One sample yielded the 16 T cell receptor beta chains listed below, sequenced in a study of tumor T cells in aggressive B-cell lymphoma. Some clones are missing from TCRdb's copy, which holds only in-frame ones; the method was immunoSEQ multiplex PCR. The sample contains over 3,500 clones, approximately 80% of which appear only once. Sequences were obtained from tumor tissue. Receptor source: an adult with diffuse large B cell lymphoma.

The V and J genes are TRBV25-1 and TRBJ1-4; D is unresolved. Germline V gives CDR1 MGHDK, CDR2 SYGVNS. V was trimmed by 2 bases and J by 6 bases, leaving 4 bases between them. CDR3 length: 12 amino acids. The CDR3, as DNA: TGTGCCAGCAGTGAACGGGATGAAAAACTGTTTTTT. Amino acids: CASSERDEKLFF.

The rearrangement links TRBV5-6 to TRBJ1-6; 9 bases match TRBD1. CDR3 size: 15 residues. Germline-derived CDR1 and CDR2 are SGHDT and YYEEEE. The ends lost 2 bases at V and 7 bases at J; junction bases unmatched: 4. For the CDR3, the DNA is TGTGCCAGCAGCTTAAGAGACAGGGGGAATTCACCCCTCCACTTT. This codes for CASSLRDRGNSPLHF.

To note about this clone: Its ends do not fully match the called genes, so a read error is possible. The chain combines TRBV10-3 with TRBJ1-1, with 7 bases aligning to TRBD1. The CDR3 spans 17 residues. The V gene's germline CDR1 is ENHRY and CDR2 SYGVKD. CDR3 DNA sequence: TGTGCCATCAGTGAGTCCCAGGGCAGGGGGAAAGACACTGAAGATTTCTTT. It codes for CAISESQGRGKDTEDFF.

The chain carries TRBV11-3 and TRBJ2-2; tentative D call: TRBD1 (5 bases). The V gene lost 3 bases and the J gene lost 1 base, with 6 bases spanning the gap. CDR1 and CDR2 (germline): SGHNT, YENEEA. The CDR3 extends over 14 amino acids. CDR3 region: CASSLGRNTGELFF. In nucleotides, the CDR3 is TGTGCCAGCAGCTTGGGGCGGAACACCGGGGAGCTGTTTTTT.

The chain couples TRBV6-6 to TRBJ1-2, with 11 bases aligning to TRBD1. The CDR3 is 13 residues long. Looked up from germline, CDR1 is MNHNY and CDR2 is SVGAGI (reference sequence). The V and J ends lost 6 bases and 7 bases, in that order; junction bases with no gene match: 4. CDR3: CASSTGTGGGYTF. The DNA for the CDR3 is TGTGCCAGCAGCACTGGGACAGGGGGTGGCTACACCTTC.

This clone was detected only once. This sequence joins TRBV28 and TRBJ2-7, with D possibly matching TRBD2 (6 bases). The CDR3 length is 13 residues. With 6 bases removed from V and 0 bases from J, the gap between germline ends came to 9 bases. CDR1 MDHEN and CDR2 SYDVKM come from the germline V gene. DNA for the CDR3: TGTGCCAGCAGAGGACTACCCTCCTACGAGCAGTACTTC. Translation gives CASRGLPSYEQYF.

The chain links TRBV7-2 to TRBJ1-6; 7 nucleotides match TRBD1. In germline, CDR1 is SGHTA, CDR2 FQGNSA. The trim removed 5 bases at V and 10 bases at J, leaving 8 bases unmatched. This CDR3 contains 14 residues. The CDR3 region is CASSPRDRGSPLHF. The CDR3 bases are TGTGCCAGCAGCCCCCGGGACAGAGGCTCACCCCTCCACTTT.

The J gene is TRBJ2-7, the V gene TRBV7-6; D is uncertain. Germline lookup yields CDR1 SGHVS and CDR2 FNYEAQ. Trimming cost V 2 bases and J 2 bases, with 10 bases left between them. This CDR3 has 14 amino acids. This chain's CDR3 is CASSLRLATYEQYF. The CDR3 coding sequence is TGTGCCAGCAGCTTACGATTAGCTACCTACGAGCAGTACTTC. Based on the CDR3 plus reference TRBV7-6 and TRBJ2-7, the full variable domain is GAGVSQSPRYKVTKRGQDVALRCDPISGHVSLYWYRQALGQGPEFLTYFNYEAQQDKSGLPNDRFSAERPEGSISTLTIQRTEQRDSAMYRCASSLRLATYEQYFGPGTRLTVT.

In this sample, this clone turned up once. The CDR3 protein is CASSIGEAYGYTF. The DNA for the CDR3 is TGTGCCAGTAGTATTGGGGAGGCCTATGGCTACACCTTC. This rearrangement joins TRBV19 to TRBJ1-2, with D unresolved. There are 13 residues in the CDR3. Germline CDR1 reads LNHDA; CDR2 reads SQIVND (reference sequence). Trimming removed 3 bases from V and 4 bases from J, with 9 bases in between. The full variable domain, completed using reference TRBV19 and TRBJ1-2, is DGGITQSPKYLFRKEGQNVTLSCEQNLNHDAMYWYRQDPGQGLRLIYYSQIVNDFQKGDIAEGYSVSREKKESFPLTVTSAQKNPTAFYLCASSIGEAYGYTFGSGTRLTVV.

The chain joins TRBV5-6 to TRBJ1-2; no firm D call. The CDR3 runs to 17 residues. V was pared by 3 bases and J by 1 base, with 19 bases between. Germline lookup yields CDR1 SGHDT and CDR2 YYEEEE. Here the CDR3 DNA reads TGTGCCAGCAGCTCCAAGCGGGCCTCGGACCTTAACTATGGCTACACCTTC. Its protein product is CASSSKRASDLNYGYTF. Variable domain in full (rest from reference TRBV5-6 and TRBJ1-2): DAGVTQSPTHLIKTRGQQVTLRCSPKSGHDTVSWYQQALGQGPQFIFQYYEEEERQRGNFPDRFSGHQFPNYSSELNVNALLLGDSALYLCASSSKRASDLNYGYTFGSGTRLTVV.

The CDR3 region is CASSPGTSGGYTDTQYF. The DNA of the CDR3 is TGTGCCAGCAGCCCTGGGACTAGCGGGGGGTACACAGATACGCAGTATTTT. This rearrangement joins TRBV7-3 to TRBJ2-3; 15 bases align to TRBD2. J gave up 2 bases and V 5 bases, and 5 bases lay outside the gene matches. CDR3 length equals 17 residues. Germline assignment: CDR1 SGHTA and CDR2 FQGTGA.

This chain uses TRBV9 with TRBJ2-7; 10 bases map to TRBD2. V was clipped by 2 bases and J by 2 bases; unmatched bases: 7. The CDR3 spans 16 residues. From germline, CDR1 is SGDLS and CDR2 YYNGEE. The CDR3 loop is CASSVLAGGGPYEQYF. CDR3 in DNA: TGTGCCAGCAGCGTCTTAGCGGGAGGCGGGCCCTACGAGCAGTACTTC.

This clone showed up just once. The CDR3 spells CASSAGTVLAGATDTQYF. The CDR3, as DNA: TGTGCCAGCAGCGCTGGGACGGTACTAGCGGGGGCCACAGATACGCAGTATTTT. The chain uses TRBV9 and TRBJ2-3; 11 positions match TRBD2. Germline CDR1 SGDLS, CDR2 YYNGEE. This CDR3 is 18 amino acids long. After removal of 3 bases from V and 2 bases from J, the junction contained 11 bases not matched to a gene.

This clone has only one observation. This chain links TRBV7-8 with TRBJ1-4; TRBD1 matches at 7 bases. Per the germline V gene, CDR1 is SGHVS and CDR2 is FQNEAQ. There are 15 residues in the CDR3. J gave up 8 bases and V 5 bases, and 11 bases lay outside the gene matches. The CDR3 protein is CASSHRQGAAEKLFF. CDR3 nucleotide sequence: TGTGCCAGCAGCCACCGACAGGGCGCGGCGGAAAAACTGTTTTTT.

CDR3 region: CASSPNTDSNTEAFF. Written as DNA, the CDR3 is TGTGCCAGCAGTCCTAATACTGACAGTAACACTGAAGCTTTCTTT. This sequence joins TRBV2 and TRBJ1-1; maybe TRBD1 (5 bases). CDR1 and CDR2 (germline): SNHLY, FYNNEI. Trimming removed 5 bases at V and 2 bases at J, with 15 bases between. This CDR3 contains 15 residues. Using reference TRBV2 and TRBJ1-1 for the parts outside the CDR3, the full variable domain is EPEVTQTPSHQVTQMGQEVILRCVPISNHLYFYWYRQILGQKVEFLVSFYNNEISEKSEIFDDQFSVERPDGSNFTLKIRSTKLEDSAMYFCASSPNTDSNTEAFFGQGTRLTVV.

The chain is built from TRBV25-1 and TRBJ1-3; 12 nucleotides line up with TRBD1. CDR3 length: 16 amino acids. The V and J ends lost 4 bases and 2 bases, in that order; junction bases with no gene match: 3. Germline V gene sequence: CDR1 MGHDK, CDR2 SYGVNS. The CDR3 region has the DNA TGTGCCAGCAGTGGGGACAGGGGGCTGACTGGAAACACCATATATTTT. Protein sequence: CASSGDRGLTGNTIYF.